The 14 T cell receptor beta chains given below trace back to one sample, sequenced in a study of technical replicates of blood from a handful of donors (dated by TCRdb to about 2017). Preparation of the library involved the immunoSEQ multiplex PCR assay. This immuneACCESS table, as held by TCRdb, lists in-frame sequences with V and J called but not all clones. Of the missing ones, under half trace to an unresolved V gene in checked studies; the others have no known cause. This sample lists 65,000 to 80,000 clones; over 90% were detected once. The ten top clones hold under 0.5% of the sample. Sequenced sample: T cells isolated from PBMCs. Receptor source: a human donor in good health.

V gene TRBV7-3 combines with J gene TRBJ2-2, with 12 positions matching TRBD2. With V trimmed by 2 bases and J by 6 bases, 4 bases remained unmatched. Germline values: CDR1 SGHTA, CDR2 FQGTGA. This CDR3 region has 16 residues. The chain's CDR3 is CASSLGLAGGAGELFF. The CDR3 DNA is TGTGCCAGCAGCTTAGGGCTAGCGGGAGGGGCCGGGGAGCTGTTTTTT.

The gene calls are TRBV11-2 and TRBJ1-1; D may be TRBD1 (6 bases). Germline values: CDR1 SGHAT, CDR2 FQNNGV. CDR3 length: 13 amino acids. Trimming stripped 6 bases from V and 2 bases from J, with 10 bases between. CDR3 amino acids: CASSTGRNTEAFF. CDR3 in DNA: TGTGCCAGCAGTACAGGGAGAAACACTGAAGCTTTCTTT.

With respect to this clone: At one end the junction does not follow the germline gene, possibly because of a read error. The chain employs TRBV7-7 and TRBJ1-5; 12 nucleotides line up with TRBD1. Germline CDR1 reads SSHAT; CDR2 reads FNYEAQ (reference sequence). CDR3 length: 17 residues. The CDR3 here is CASSLAGTGGRDQPQHF. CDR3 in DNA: TGTGCTAGCAGCTTAGCGGGGACAGGGGGCAGGGATCAGCCCCAGCATTTT.

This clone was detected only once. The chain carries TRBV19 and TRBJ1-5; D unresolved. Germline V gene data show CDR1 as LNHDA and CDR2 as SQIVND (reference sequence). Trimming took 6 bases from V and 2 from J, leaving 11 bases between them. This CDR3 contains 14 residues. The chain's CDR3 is CASRTTAGNQPQHF. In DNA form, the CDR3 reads TGTGCCAGTAGGACTACAGCGGGCAATCAGCCCCAGCATTTT.

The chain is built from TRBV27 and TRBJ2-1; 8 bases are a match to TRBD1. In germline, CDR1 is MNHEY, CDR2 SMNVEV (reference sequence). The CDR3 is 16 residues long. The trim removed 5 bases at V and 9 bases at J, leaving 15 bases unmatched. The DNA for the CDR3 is TGTGCCAGCAGTCCATCCCAGGGGGCGCTTCATGGTGAGCAGTTCTTC. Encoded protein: CASSPSQGALHGEQFF.

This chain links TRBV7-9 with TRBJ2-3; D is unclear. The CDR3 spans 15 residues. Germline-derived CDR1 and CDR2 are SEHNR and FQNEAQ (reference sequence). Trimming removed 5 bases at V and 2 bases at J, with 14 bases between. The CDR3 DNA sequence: TGTGCCAGCAGCAACAGTGCGTCGCTCACAGATACGCAGTATTTT. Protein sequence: CASSNSASLTDTQYF.

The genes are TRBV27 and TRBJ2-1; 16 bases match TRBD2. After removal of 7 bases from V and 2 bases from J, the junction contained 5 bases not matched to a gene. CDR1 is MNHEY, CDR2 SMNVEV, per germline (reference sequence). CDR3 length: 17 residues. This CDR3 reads CASMGLAGGRAYNEQFF. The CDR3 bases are TGTGCCAGCATGGGACTAGCGGGAGGGAGGGCCTACAATGAGCAGTTCTTC.

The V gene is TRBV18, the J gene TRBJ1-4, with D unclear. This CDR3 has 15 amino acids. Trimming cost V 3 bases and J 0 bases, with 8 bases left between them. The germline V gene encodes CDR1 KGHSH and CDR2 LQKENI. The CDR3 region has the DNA TGTGCCAGCTCACCCCGATCAGCAACTAATGAAAAACTGTTTTTT. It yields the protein CASSPRSATNEKLFF.

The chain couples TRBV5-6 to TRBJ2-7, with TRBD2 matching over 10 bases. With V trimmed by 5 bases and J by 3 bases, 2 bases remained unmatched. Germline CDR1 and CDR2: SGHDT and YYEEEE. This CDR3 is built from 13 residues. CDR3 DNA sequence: TGTGCCAGCAGGGGACTAGCGCTCTACGAGCAGTACTTC. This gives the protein CASRGLALYEQYF.

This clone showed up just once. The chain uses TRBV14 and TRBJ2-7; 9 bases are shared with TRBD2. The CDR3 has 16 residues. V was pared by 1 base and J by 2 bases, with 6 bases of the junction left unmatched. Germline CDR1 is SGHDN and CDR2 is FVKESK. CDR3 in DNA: TGTGCCAGCAGCCAAGTTAGCGGGAGAAAGGCCTACGAGCAGTACTTC. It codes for CASSQVSGRKAYEQYF.

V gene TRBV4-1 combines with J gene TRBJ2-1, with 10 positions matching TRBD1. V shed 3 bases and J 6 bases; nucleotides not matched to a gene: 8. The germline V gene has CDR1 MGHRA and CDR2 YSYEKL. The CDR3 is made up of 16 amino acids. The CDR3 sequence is CASSHTRDRGGNEQFF. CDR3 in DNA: TGCGCCAGCAGCCACACCCGGGACAGGGGTGGCAATGAGCAGTTCTTC.

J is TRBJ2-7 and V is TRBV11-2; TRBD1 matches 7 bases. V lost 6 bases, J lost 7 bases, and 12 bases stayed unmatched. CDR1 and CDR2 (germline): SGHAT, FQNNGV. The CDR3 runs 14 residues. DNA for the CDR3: TGTGCCAGCAGACTTGACAGGGCCGGCCGTGAGCAGTACTTC. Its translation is CASRLDRAGREQYF.

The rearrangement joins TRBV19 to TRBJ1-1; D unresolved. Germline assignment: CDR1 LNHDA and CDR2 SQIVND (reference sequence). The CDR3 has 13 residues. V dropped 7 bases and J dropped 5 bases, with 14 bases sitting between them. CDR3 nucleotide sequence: TGTGCCAGTAACGAAGCGCGGGAGACTGAAGCTTTCTTT. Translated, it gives CASNEARETEAFF. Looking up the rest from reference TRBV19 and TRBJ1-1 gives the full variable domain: DGGITQSPKYLFRKEGQNVTLSCEQNLNHDAMYWYRQDPGQGLRLIYYSQIVNDFQKGDIAEGYSVSREKKESFPLTVTSAQKNPTAFYLCASNEARETEAFFGQGTRLTVV.

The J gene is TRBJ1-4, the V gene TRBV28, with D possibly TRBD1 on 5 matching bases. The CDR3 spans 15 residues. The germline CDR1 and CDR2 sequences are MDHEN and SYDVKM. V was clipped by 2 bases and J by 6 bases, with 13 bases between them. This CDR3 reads CASSLGGAQDEKLFF. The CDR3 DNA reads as TGTGCCAGCAGTTTAGGCGGGGCCCAAGATGAAAAACTGTTTTTT. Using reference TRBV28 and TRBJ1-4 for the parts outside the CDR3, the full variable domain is DVKVTQSSRYLVKRTGEKVFLECVQDMDHENMFWYRQDPGLGLRLIYFSYDVKMKEKGDIPEGYSVSREKKERFSLILESASTNQTSMYLCASSLGGAQDEKLFFGSGTQLSVL.